This record covers a single T cell receptor beta chain. Generated by immunoSEQ multiplex PCR, the TCRdb table keeps only in-frame clones and is missing some. The data contain around 100,000 clones, about 88% of them seen just once; the ten biggest clones take up 1.5% to 2%. This sample was included in a study of blood T cell repertoires in COVID-19. Whole-study context: The study drew acute and convalescent COVID-19 samples from the United States, Italy and Spain.

Germline V gives CDR1 MNHEY, CDR2 SVGAGI. The CDR3 has 16 amino acids. With V trimmed by 4 bases and J by 0 bases, 8 bases remained unmatched. The sequence was collected from a man older than 75 with acute or convalescent COVID-19. The chain has TRBV6-5 and TRBJ2-7; 8 bases are shared with TRBD1. Input material: peripheral blood. CDR3 sequence reads: CASSWRAGGHSYEQYF. The CDR3 DNA follows: TGTGCCAGCAGTTGGAGGGCAGGGGGCCACTCCTACGAGCAGTACTTC.